The 25 T cell receptor beta chains presented below share a single source sample, sequenced in a study of blood T cell repertoires in COVID-19. Sequenced by immunoSEQ multiplex PCR; TCRdb stores in-frame clones only, minus some. The top ten hold just under 3% of the sample, which has some 150,000 clones, 75% to 80% seen once. Source material: PBMCs or T cells enriched from blood (not recorded which). The origin of the receptors is a woman aged 45-60 years who had recovered from COVID-19.

The chain employs TRBV11-3 and TRBJ2-3, with 9 bases that match TRBD2. CDR1 SGHNT and CDR2 YENEEA come from the germline V gene. The V gene end was trimmed by 5 bases and the J gene end by 1 base; junction bases not matched to a gene: 13. The CDR3 loop spans 18 amino acids. CDR3 coding DNA: TGTGCCAGCAGCCGAGGCCGCGGGAGGGGTGTGGGCACAGATACGCAGTATTTT. Its translation: CASSRGRGRGVGTDTQYF.

The chain carries TRBV30 and TRBJ1-5; D possibly corresponds to TRBD1 (6 bases). The CDR3 contains 12 residues. CDR1 is GTSNPN and CDR2 is SVGIG in the germline V gene (reference sequence). V dropped 7 bases and J dropped 7 bases, with 14 bases sitting between them. The CDR3 bases are TGTGCCTACGACAGGCCCAGCCAGCCCCAGCATTTT. This gives the protein CAYDRPSQPQHF.

The chain joins TRBV2 to TRBJ2-7; weak D call: TRBD2 (6 bases). The CDR3 runs to 15 residues. Looked up from germline, CDR1 is SNHLY and CDR2 is FYNNEI. V lost 1 base and J lost 0, with 10 bases in between. In nucleotides, the CDR3 is TGTGCCAGCAGTGAAGGACGGGGGAACTCCTACGAGCAGTACTTC. Translating it yields CASSEGRGNSYEQYF.

V is TRBV7-3 and J is TRBJ1-6, with D perhaps TRBD1 (5 bases). This CDR3 spans 16 amino acids. Deletions cut 0 bases from V and 2 bases from J, with 8 bases between. The germline CDR1 and CDR2 sequences are SGHTA and FQGTGA. The CDR3 loop is CASSLTGAAYNSPLHF. The CDR3 nucleotides read TGTGCCAGCAGCTTAACAGGGGCGGCCTATAATTCACCCCTCCACTTT.

The CDR3 spells CASSRTGLVKSEQFF. The CDR3 region has the DNA TGTGCCAGCAGCCGAACAGGGTTGGTGAAATCGGAGCAGTTCTTC. The chain has TRBV6-5 and TRBJ2-1; tentative D call: TRBD1 (6 bases). The germline gives CDR1 MNHEY, CDR2 SVGAGI. Trimming removed 6 bases from V and 10 bases from J, with 22 bases in between. The CDR3 loop spans 15 amino acids.

The chain employs TRBV5-4 and TRBJ1-4, with D hard to call. The V end was cut by 0 bases, the J end by 7 bases, with 10 bases between. The CDR3 totals 14 residues. CDR1 and CDR2 from the germline V gene are SGHNT and YYREEE (reference sequence). The chain's CDR3 is CASSLDPRGEKLFF. The CDR3 DNA follows: TGTGCCAGCAGCTTGGACCCCCGGGGTGAAAAACTGTTTTTT.

This clone has a handful of counts. The rearrangement joins TRBV15 to TRBJ1-5, with 8 bases lining up with TRBD1. The germline V gene has CDR1 LNHNV and CDR2 YYDKDF (reference sequence). Unmatched junction bases numbered 12, after V lost 1 base and J lost 4 bases. CDR3 size: 18 residues. This CDR3 reads CATSRGAALDRANQPQHF. The CDR3 DNA follows: TGTGCCACCAGCAGAGGAGCAGCTCTGGACAGGGCAAATCAGCCCCAGCATTTT. Based on the CDR3 plus reference TRBV15 and TRBJ1-5, the full variable domain is DAMVIQNPRYQVTQFGKPVTLSCSQTLNHNVMYWYQQKSSQAPKLLFHYYDKDFNNEADTPDNFQSRRPNTSFCFLDIRSPGLGDTAMYLCATSRGAALDRANQPQHFGDGTRLSIL.

The V call is TRBV30, the J call TRBJ2-3; TRBD2 aligns across 14 bases. V was clipped by 7 bases and J by 6 bases; unmatched bases: 6. Germline V CDR1 and CDR2: GTSNPN, SVGIG (reference sequence). This CDR3 comprises 14 residues. Here the CDR3 DNA reads TGTGCCTTCCGACTAGCGGGAGGGGGGGATACGCAGTATTTT. Its translation is CAFRLAGGGDTQYF.

This chain links TRBV4-2 with TRBJ1-2, with D possibly being TRBD1 (5 bases). Trimming left V 0 bases short and J 1 base short, with 15 bases between. Germline V gene data show CDR1 as LGHNA and CDR2 as YNFKEQ. The CDR3 consists of 17 residues. This chain's CDR3 is CASSQDVFAGYNYGYTF. In DNA form, the CDR3 reads TGTGCCAGCAGCCAAGATGTTTTCGCAGGGTATAACTATGGCTACACCTTC.

The chain links TRBV6-6 to TRBJ1-2; tentatively, D is TRBD1 (6 bases). Between the trimmed V and J ends, which lost 6 bases and 8 bases, there was a span of 13 bases. Germline assignment: CDR1 MNHNY and CDR2 SVGAGI (reference sequence). This CDR3 has 12 amino acids. This CDR3 reads CASSPDRIGYTF. CDR3 bases: TGTGCCAGCAGCCCCGACAGGATCGGCTACACCTTC.

V is TRBV28 and J is TRBJ2-5; 9 nucleotides align to TRBD1. The ends lost 8 bases at V and 3 bases at J; junction bases unmatched: 7. CDR1 MDHEN and CDR2 SYDVKM come from the germline V gene. The CDR3 spans 14 residues. The CDR3 sequence is CASHLQGAKETQYF. The CDR3 DNA sequence: TGTGCCAGCCATCTACAGGGGGCCAAAGAGACCCAGTACTTC.

This chain connects TRBV28 to TRBJ2-7; TRBD2 aligns across 8 bases. With V trimmed by 6 bases and J by 3 bases, 10 bases remained unmatched. The germline V gene encodes CDR1 MDHEN and CDR2 SYDVKM. The CDR3 covers 15 residues. The CDR3 is CASSLTSGPYYEQYF. The DNA for the CDR3 is TGTGCCAGCAGCCTCACTAGCGGACCCTACTACGAGCAGTACTTC. Full variable domain (outside the CDR3, taken from reference TRBV28 and TRBJ2-7): DVKVTQSSRYLVKRTGEKVFLECVQDMDHENMFWYRQDPGLGLRLIYFSYDVKMKEKGDIPEGYSVSREKKERFSLILESASTNQTSMYLCASSLTSGPYYEQYFGPGTRLTVT.

This clone was picked up a small number of times. The chain joins TRBV5-1 to TRBJ1-1; 11 nucleotides match TRBD1. V shed 4 bases, J shed 1 base, and the junction held 3 bases outside the gene matches. The CDR3 length is 15 residues. Germline loops: CDR1 SGHRS, CDR2 YFSETQ. CDR3 amino acids: CASSEGTGGNTEAFF. CDR3 sequence (DNA): TGCGCCAGCAGCGAAGGGACAGGGGGGAACACTGAAGCTTTCTTT.

Regarding this clone: The sample contains more than one DNA sequence encoding this CDR3. The chain employs TRBV28 and TRBJ2-3; D unclear. CDR1 is MDHEN and CDR2 is SYDVKM in the germline V gene. This CDR3 has 14 amino acids. With 2 bases removed from V and 2 bases from J, the gap between germline ends came to 8 bases. The CDR3 region has the DNA TGTGCCAGCAGTTTAGGGCAATTCACAGATACGCAGTATTTT. Its protein product is CASSLGQFTDTQYF.

The chain is built from TRBV9 and TRBJ1-1, with D possibly TRBD1 on 6 matching bases. V lost 0 bases, J lost 3 bases, and 6 bases lay in between. This CDR3 has 13 amino acids. Germline CDR1 and CDR2: SGDLS and YYNGEE. CDR3 nucleotides: TGTGCCAGCAGCGTAGAGGGGGACACTGAAGCTTTCTTT. Translation: CASSVEGDTEAFF.

In its sample, this clone was seen a few times. This chain links TRBV5-1 with TRBJ1-3; 10 bases align to TRBD1. Germline V gene lookup returns CDR1 SGHRS and CDR2 YFSETQ. The CDR3 is made up of 17 amino acids. Trimming took 2 bases from V and 3 from J; bases not matched to a gene: 8. The DNA for the CDR3 is TGCGCCAGCAGCTTCGCGGGACAGGGGACGATTGGAAACACCATATATTTT. Its protein is CASSFAGQGTIGNTIYF.

The rearrangement links TRBV5-1 to TRBJ2-2, with TRBD1 identical over 9 bases. The CDR3 extends over 16 amino acids. Germline CDR1 is SGHRS and CDR2 is YFSETQ. With V trimmed by 4 bases and J by 3 bases, 7 bases remained unmatched. The chain's CDR3 is CASSTTGGKDTGELFF. The CDR3 DNA reads TGCGCCAGCAGCACTACAGGGGGCAAGGACACCGGGGAGCTGTTTTTT.

The rearrangement links TRBV9 to TRBJ1-1; D gene unclear. Germline loops: CDR1 SGDLS, CDR2 YYNGEE. The CDR3 totals 12 residues. V gave up 0 bases and J gave up 3 bases, with 3 bases separating them. CDR3 sequence (DNA): TGTGCCAGCAGCGTAGCCGACACTGAAGCTTTCTTT. Its translation is CASSVADTEAFF.

The chain employs TRBV5-6 and TRBJ1-2; maybe TRBD1 (5 bases). From germline, CDR1 is SGHDT and CDR2 YYEEEE. Trimming pared 1 base from V and 4 bases from J, leaving 11 bases between. This CDR3 spans 14 amino acids. The DNA of the CDR3 is TGTGCCAGCAGCTTGCCAGGGTCGGGCTATGGCTACACCTTC. Translated: CASSLPGSGYGYTF.

This clone was observed a few times. The V call is TRBV7-6, the J call TRBJ2-2; a possible D gene is TRBD2 (6 bases). The germline V and J ends were trimmed by 6 bases and 1 base, with 15 bases remaining between them. Germline V gene sequence: CDR1 SGHVS, CDR2 FNYEAQ. The CDR3 extends over 16 amino acids. CDR3 residues: CASSFGGVVNTGELFF. The CDR3 DNA reads TGTGCCAGCAGTTTTGGCGGGGTCGTGAACACCGGGGAGCTGTTTTTT.

Comments on this clone: This sample includes further DNA sequences coding for the same CDR3. The chain recombines TRBV7-3 with TRBJ1-1; a possible D gene is TRBD1 (5 bases). The V gene's germline CDR1 is SGHTA and CDR2 FQGTGA. The CDR3 has 13 amino acids. V shed 5 bases and J shed 1 base, with 8 bases lying between them. The CDR3 is CASSLGQNTEAFF. The CDR3, as DNA: TGTGCCAGCAGCCTAGGACAGAACACTGAAGCTTTCTTT.

This chain links TRBV29-1 with TRBJ2-7; 14 bases align to TRBD2. J gave up 4 bases and V 7 bases, and 3 bases lay outside the gene matches. CDR1 and CDR2 from the germline V gene are SQVTM and ANQGSEA. This CDR3 region has 13 residues. The CDR3 DNA sequence: TGCAGCGGGGGGACTAGCGGGAGATACGAGCAGTACTTC. This sequence encodes CSGGTSGRYEQYF.

This sequence joins TRBV28 and TRBJ1-3, with 7 positions matching TRBD1. This CDR3 region has 15 residues. Germline CDR1 is MDHEN and CDR2 is SYDVKM. V gave up 5 bases and J gave up 2 bases; unmatched junction bases: 6. The DNA of the CDR3 is TGTGCCAGCAGTAGCCATGGGACAGCTGGAAACACCATATATTTT. Encoded protein: CASSSHGTAGNTIYF.

The V gene is TRBV27, the J gene TRBJ2-7; the D gene is possibly TRBD1 (6 bases). Per germline, CDR1 MNHEY and CDR2 SMNVEV (reference sequence). V was clipped by 6 bases and J by 4 bases, with 7 bases between them. The CDR3 covers 11 residues. The CDR3 sequence is CASRGGYEQYF. CDR3 in DNA: TGTGCCAGCAGAGGGGGATACGAGCAGTACTTC.

This chain connects TRBV9 to TRBJ1-1; no definite D call. Germline assignment: CDR1 SGDLS and CDR2 YYNGEE. The CDR3 is 14 residues long. Trimming left V 0 bases short and J 1 base short, with 7 bases between. The CDR3 DNA sequence: TGTGCCAGCAGCGTAGTGCGGGGGAACACTGAAGCTTTCTTT. It specifies CASSVVRGNTEAFF.